Given below is one T cell receptor (beta chain) in context. Treatment in this sample: preoperative locoregional IRX-2 cytokine immunotherapy. This sample is part of a study of preoperative IRX-2 immunotherapy in early breast cancer. The CDR3 sequence is 12 residues long. Trimming shortened V by 4 bases and J by 15 bases, and 17 bases separated the two germline ends. CDR1 is SNHLY and CDR2 is FYNNEI in the germline V gene. Data came from immunoSEQ multiplex PCR; TCRdb stores just in-frame clones and leaves some out. The sample records 20,000 to 30,000 clones, about four fifths being singletons. The sample here was lymph node tissue, taken before IRX-2 immunotherapy. This clonotype was sampled from a human donor with breast cancer. The V and J genes are TRBV2 and TRBJ2-3; a weak D match, TRBD2 (7 bases). CDR3 loop: CASSGAWGGCYF. In DNA, the CDR3 is TGTGCCAGCAGTGGGGCGTGGGGGGGCTGTTATTTT.